This T cell receptor (beta chain) is from a study of tumor and adjacent non-tumor tissue in lung cancer. Overall study: The cohort had about a dozen adenocarcinoma, 2 squamous cell and 1 small cell patients. Study-wide results and limits: In normal lung, the top 100 clones were significantly more dominant than in tumor.

This CDR3 contains 16 residues. The germline gives CDR1 SGHAT, CDR2 FQNNGV. A modified ARM-PCR protocol with three rounds of nested PCR amplified TCRbeta. Using its own MiXCR run on the multiplex PCR reads, TCRdb lists one record per CDR3 protein. The table lists about 48,000 distinct CDR3 sequences, less than 70% of them singletons. With respect to this clonotype: The antigen is undetermined. A read error may be the cause here, since a much bigger clone is one base away.

This sample's RNA came from whole unsorted tissue. More than 3 cm separated this lung sample from the edge of the tumor. Source material: distant non-tumor lung tissue. J is TRBJ2-5 and V is TRBV11-2; D possibly corresponds to TRBD1 (5 bases). The receptor was derived from a woman in her 70s with non-small cell lung cancer. This CDR3 reads CASNLDLGAVQETQYF. The CDR3 DNA reads as TGTGCCAGCAACTTAGATCTTGGGGCGGTACAAGAGACCCAGTACTTC.